Sequencing of this T cell receptor (beta chain) was carried out in a study of control samples from healthy donors and cancer patients. The V gene's germline CDR1 is MNHNY and CDR2 SVGAGI (reference sequence). The CDR3 has 16 amino acids. Unmatched junction bases numbered 11, after V lost 6 bases and J lost 3 bases. Sequencing was performed with immunoSEQ multiplex PCR; in TCRdb, only in-frame clones are kept and a portion is missing. The repertoire holds about 100,000 clones, more than 85% seen once, with under 20% in the top ten. Sequences were obtained from blood. The sequence came from a woman between 45 and 65 years old in good health. The chain is built from TRBV6-6 and TRBJ2-3, with 8 bases aligning to TRBD2. CDR3 DNA sequence: TGTGCCAGCAGCTCCCCGGCGGGGGGTCGGACAGATACGCAGTATTTT. Encoded protein: CASSSPAGGRTDTQYF.